This is a list of T cell receptor beta chains from one sample in a study of shared clonotypes between healthy human individuals. This table comes from immunoSEQ multiplex PCR, and its TCRdb copy is limited to in-frame clones, with some not included. The top ten clones hold more than 0.9% of a sample with 1.5 million to 2.5 million clones, just under 95% of them seen once. Sequences were obtained from naive CD8+ T cells sorted from blood. These receptors were obtained from a young man in good health. Both conserved end residues are part of each CDR3. D genes are given only for firm matches. Rows may omit the clone size; those that give it use once, few, many or a size class.

J gene	V gene	clone size	D gene	CDR3 protein	CDR3 DNA
TRBJ1-1	TRBV5-4	NA	NA	CASSLGSNTEAFF	TGTGCCAGCAGCTTGGGATCGAACACTGAAGCTTTCTTT
TRBJ2-7	TRBV6-6	NA	NA	CAANGPATYEQYF	TGTGCCGCCAATGGCCCGGCCACCTACGAGCAGTACTTC
TRBJ2-7	TRBV4-3	NA	TRBD2	CASSQDAGTSLYEQYF	TGCGCCAGCAGCCAAGATGCCGGGACTAGTCTCTACGAGCAGTACTTC
TRBJ2-1	TRBV16	NA	NA	CASSPLDNEQFF	TGTGCCAGCAGTCCCCTAGACAATGAGCAGTTCTTC
TRBJ2-7	TRBV6-5	NA	NA	CASTRLGDSYEQYF	TGTGCCAGCACCCGACTAGGGGACTCCTACGAGCAGTACTTC
TRBJ1-1	TRBV6-5	NA	NA	CASSSTTGLNTEAFF	TGTGCCAGCAGTTCCACCACAGGGTTGAACACTGAAGCTTTCTTT
TRBJ2-2	TRBV9	NA	NA	CASSPLPGELFF	TGTGCCAGCAGCCCCCTACCGGGGGAGCTGTTTTTT
TRBJ2-1	TRBV5-5	NA	NA	CASSPGTNEQFF	TGTGCCAGCAGCCCCGGGACTAATGAGCAGTTCTTC
TRBJ1-1	TRBV5-6	NA	TRBD1	CASSGDSGTEAFF	TGTGCCAGCAGCGGGGACAGTGGGACTGAAGCTTTCTTT
TRBJ1-1	TRBV4-1	NA	NA	CASSQGPGYGTEAFF	TGCGCCAGCAGCCAAGGTCCGGGGTACGGCACTGAAGCTTTCTTT
TRBJ2-5	TRBV7-9	NA	NA	CASSLVRGGEETQYF	TGTGCCAGCAGCTTAGTTAGGGGAGGAGAAGAGACCCAGTACTTC
TRBJ1-2	TRBV5-4	once	NA	CASSPRTATDGYTF	TGTGCCAGCAGCCCACGGACAGCGACGGATGGCTACACCTTC
TRBJ2-5	TRBV7-2	NA	TRBD1	CASSSPTGEETQYF	TGTGCCAGCAGCTCGCCGACAGGGGAAGAGACCCAGTACTTC
TRBJ1-4	TRBV6-1	NA	NA	CASSEPPFREVSEKLFF	TGTGCCAGCAGTGAGCCCCCGTTTAGGGAGGTGTCTGAAAAACTGTTTTTT
TRBJ1-5	TRBV7-9	once	NA	CASSAPGVNQPQHF	TGTGCCAGCAGCGCGCCGGGAGTCAATCAGCCCCAGCATTTT
TRBJ2-2	TRBV2	NA	NA	CASGETTLNTGELFF	TGTGCCAGCGGGGAGACGACACTGAACACCGGGGAGCTGTTTTTT
TRBJ1-2	TRBV9	NA	NA	CASSPRDRDGYTF	TGTGCCAGCAGCCCCCGCGACCGGGATGGCTACACCTTC
TRBJ2-1	TRBV2	once	NA	CASSGIVSSYNEQFF	TGTGCCAGCAGTGGAATAGTTAGTTCCTACAATGAGCAGTTCTTC
TRBJ1-6	TRBV5-4	NA	NA	CASSWDMSNSPLHF	TGTGCCAGCAGCTGGGACATGTCGAATTCACCCCTCCACTTT
TRBJ2-7	TRBV7-9	NA	NA	CASSRPGPSSYEQYF	TGTGCCAGCAGTCGGCCGGGACCCAGCTCCTACGAGCAGTACTTC
TRBJ2-5	TRBV30	NA	TRBD2	CACGGAKETQYF	TGTGCCTGCGGGGGGGCCAAAGAGACCCAGTACTTC
TRBJ2-3	TRBV27	NA	TRBD2	CASSPQAGGTTDTQYF	TGTGCCAGCAGTCCCCAAGCGGGAGGGACCACAGATACGCAGTATTTT
TRBJ1-1	TRBV21-1	NA	NA	CASSKQTGDGLNTEAFF	TGTGCCAGCAGCAAACAGACAGGGGATGGTTTGAACACTGAAGCTTTCTTT
TRBJ1-3	TRBV5-1	NA	NA	CASSETAGNTIYF	TGCGCCAGCAGCGAGACAGCTGGAAACACCATATATTTT
TRBJ2-2	TRBV7-9	once	NA	CASSTLAPNTGELFF	TGTGCCAGCAGCACATTGGCCCCGAACACCGGGGAGCTGTTTTTT
TRBJ2-1	TRBV6-5	NA	TRBD2	CASSWTSGVNEQFF	TGTGCCAGCAGTTGGACTAGCGGAGTTAATGAGCAGTTCTTC
TRBJ1-2	TRBV7-8	NA	NA	CASSPTEGLYGYTF	TGTGCCAGCAGCCCCACTGAAGGGCTCTATGGCTACACCTTC
TRBJ2-5	TRBV28	NA	TRBD2	CASSYYSGGEETQYF	TGTGCCAGCAGTTACTATAGCGGGGGGGAAGAGACCCAGTACTTC
TRBJ2-7	TRBV6-1	NA	NA	CASSEGESYEQYF	TGTGCCAGCAGTGAGGGCGAGTCCTACGAGCAGTACTTC
TRBJ1-5	TRBV27	once	NA	CASSMTSGQGNQPQHF	TGTGCCAGCAGTATGACGTCTGGGCAGGGGAATCAGCCCCAGCATTTT
TRBJ2-7	TRBV4-1	NA	TRBD1	CASSQGWTGDEQYF	TGCGCCAGCAGCCAAGGTTGGACAGGGGACGAGCAGTACTTC
TRBJ2-3	TRBV11-2	NA	TRBD2	CASSLWAGGRRTTDTQYF	TGTGCCAGCAGCTTGTGGGCGGGAGGCCGTCGGACCACAGATACGCAGTATTTT
TRBJ1-5	TRBV21-1	NA	NA	CASSKESTGGNSNQPQHF	TGTGCCAGCAGCAAAGAATCTACAGGGGGAAACAGCAATCAGCCCCAGCATTTT
TRBJ2-1	TRBV13	once	TRBD2	CASSLGLAEESSYNEQFF	TGTGCCAGCAGCTTGGGACTAGCCGAAGAAAGCTCCTACAATGAGCAGTTCTTC
TRBJ1-2	TRBV4-2	NA	NA	CASSQDPAHGYTF	TGTGCCAGCAGCCAAGATCCCGCGCATGGCTACACCTTC
TRBJ1-2	TRBV5-1	NA	NA	CASSLSAGRGWNYGYTF	TGCGCCAGCAGCTTGTCTGCAGGCAGGGGATGGAACTATGGCTACACCTTC
TRBJ2-7	TRBV7-9	NA	TRBD2	CASSSLAGEQYF	TGTGCCAGCAGCTCCCTAGCGGGGGAGCAGTACTTC
TRBJ1-1	TRBV9	NA	NA	CASSPRGTVNTEAFF	TGTGCCAGCAGCCCAAGGGGGACGGTGAACACTGAAGCTTTCTTT
TRBJ2-7	TRBV6-5	NA	NA	CASSPVEGVYEQYF	TGTGCCAGCAGCCCCGTTGAAGGGGTCTACGAGCAGTACTTC